The rows below give T cell receptor beta chains drawn from one sample of a study of PD-1 blockade in classical Hodgkin lymphoma. Profiled with immunoSEQ multiplex PCR; TCRdb holds only in-frame clones, not every one. The data contain 21,000 or so clones, just under 80% of them singletons. Sequences were derived from peripheral blood mononuclear cells (PBMCs), sampled before the second cycle of nivolumab. All receptors come from a human donor with classical Hodgkin lymphoma. Both conserved end residues are part of each CDR3. A D gene is named only where the DNA matches it firmly. Not every row has a clone size; where given, it reads once, few, many or a size class.

abundance: few; j_gene: TRBJ1-6; d_gene: .; v_gene: TRBV7-9; CDR3aa: CASSSQGRESSPLHF; CDR3nt: TGTGCCAGCAGCTCACAGGGTAGGGAAAGTTCACCCCTCCACTTT
abundance: .; j_gene: TRBJ1-1; d_gene: TRBD1; v_gene: TRBV13; CDR3aa: CASSPGTGGLNTEAFF; CDR3nt: TGTGCCAGCAGCCCCGGGACAGGGGGGTTAAACACTGAAGCTTTCTTT
abundance: .; j_gene: TRBJ1-4; d_gene: .; v_gene: TRBV19; CDR3aa: CASSITGSNEKLFF; CDR3nt: TGTGCCAGTAGTATCACCGGGAGTAATGAAAAACTGTTTTTT
abundance: .; j_gene: TRBJ2-2; d_gene: .; v_gene: TRBV7-9; CDR3aa: CASSLVLLPGELFF; CDR3nt: TGTGCCAGCAGCTTAGTGCTGTTACCCGGGGAGCTGTTTTTT
abundance: once; j_gene: TRBJ1-3; d_gene: .; v_gene: TRBV6-6; CDR3aa: CASSYEGIAGNTIYF; CDR3nt: TGTGCCAGCAGTTATGAGGGGATCGCTGGAAACACCATATATTTT
abundance: .; j_gene: TRBJ1-6; d_gene: .; v_gene: TRBV27; CDR3aa: CASSCIYIHNSPLHF; CDR3nt: TGTGCCAGCAGTTGTATATACATTCATAATTCACCCCTCCACTTT
abundance: .; j_gene: TRBJ2-3; d_gene: .; v_gene: TRBV6-6; CDR3aa: CASRDSPTDTQYF; CDR3nt: TGTGCCAGCAGGGACAGCCCCACAGATACGCAGTATTTT
abundance: .; j_gene: TRBJ2-7; d_gene: TRBD2; v_gene: TRBV5-4; CDR3aa: CASGLYGTSGRVAYEQYF; CDR3nt: TGTGCCAGCGGTCTATACGGGACTAGCGGGAGGGTCGCCTACGAGCAGTACTTC
abundance: .; j_gene: TRBJ2-1; d_gene: TRBD2; v_gene: TRBV4-3; CDR3aa: CASSQFPGLSNEQFF; CDR3nt: TGCGCCAGCAGCCAGTTCCCGGGACTAAGCAATGAGCAGTTCTTC
abundance: .; j_gene: TRBJ2-7; d_gene: .; v_gene: TRBV27; CDR3aa: CASSLSSGTVTYEQYF; CDR3nt: TGTGCCAGCAGCCTCTCATCCGGGACGGTAACCTACGAGCAGTACTTC
abundance: .; j_gene: TRBJ2-1; d_gene: .; v_gene: TRBV10-2; CDR3aa: CASSVHPSEAEQFF; CDR3nt: TGCGCCAGCAGCGTTCACCCTAGCGAAGCTGAGCAGTTCTTC
abundance: .; j_gene: TRBJ1-2; d_gene: TRBD1; v_gene: TRBV6-5; CDR3aa: CASSFRQGDYGYTF; CDR3nt: TGTGCCAGCAGTTTTCGACAGGGCGACTATGGCTACACCTTC
abundance: .; j_gene: TRBJ2-1; d_gene: .; v_gene: TRBV10-3; CDR3aa: CAIRGPAEDGYNEQFF; CDR3nt: TGTGCCATCAGAGGTCCCGCGGAGGACGGCTACAATGAGCAGTTCTTC
abundance: .; j_gene: TRBJ2-5; d_gene: .; v_gene: TRBV5-6; CDR3aa: CASSLAGQGGETQYF; CDR3nt: TGTGCCAGCAGCTTGGCCGGGCAGGGTGGGGAGACCCAGTACTTC
abundance: .; j_gene: TRBJ1-6; d_gene: .; v_gene: TRBV27; CDR3aa: CASSPQSPTYNSPLHF; CDR3nt: TGTGCCAGCAGCCCACAGAGCCCAACCTATAATTCACCCCTCCACTTT
abundance: once; j_gene: TRBJ1-5; d_gene: .; v_gene: TRBV25-1; CDR3aa: CASSERGYGDPGPQHF; CDR3nt: TGTGCCAGCAGTGAAAGGGGCTACGGGGACCCGGGGCCCCAGCATTTT
abundance: .; j_gene: TRBJ1-1; d_gene: TRBD1; v_gene: TRBV6-5; CDR3aa: CASSYYQGAYTEAFF; CDR3nt: TGTGCCAGCAGTTACTATCAGGGGGCGTACACTGAAGCTTTCTTT
abundance: .; j_gene: TRBJ1-1; d_gene: .; v_gene: TRBV6-6; CDR3aa: CASTDSRGTWTEAFF; CDR3nt: TGTGCCAGCACCGACTCTAGGGGGACGTGGACTGAAGCTTTCTTT
abundance: .; j_gene: TRBJ2-3; d_gene: .; v_gene: TRBV15; CDR3aa: CATSRAQGYTDTQYF; CDR3nt: TGTGCCACCAGCAGAGCACAGGGCTACACAGATACGCAGTATTTT
abundance: .; j_gene: TRBJ1-6; d_gene: .; v_gene: TRBV18; CDR3aa: CASSPARGGNSPLHF; CDR3nt: TGTGCCAGCTCACCAGCGAGGGGCGGTAATTCACCCCTCCACTTT
abundance: once; j_gene: TRBJ2-3; d_gene: TRBD1; v_gene: TRBV19; CDR3aa: CASSRNRGDTQYF; CDR3nt: TGTGCCAGTAGTAGGAACAGGGGAGATACGCAGTATTTT
abundance: .; j_gene: TRBJ2-7; d_gene: TRBD2; v_gene: TRBV25-1; CDR3aa: CASSALAGTYEQYF; CDR3nt: TGTGCCAGCAGTGCTCTAGCGGGGACCTACGAGCAGTACTTC
abundance: .; j_gene: TRBJ2-7; d_gene: .; v_gene: TRBV5-4; CDR3aa: CASSLAVLADTEQYF; CDR3nt: TGTGCCAGCAGCTTGGCCGTACTAGCTGACACCGAGCAGTACTTC
abundance: .; j_gene: TRBJ2-3; d_gene: TRBD1; v_gene: TRBV11-3; CDR3aa: CASSSGQGATDTQYF; CDR3nt: TGTGCCAGCAGCTCGGGACAGGGAGCCACAGATACGCAGTATTTT
abundance: few; j_gene: TRBJ1-5; d_gene: .; v_gene: TRBV28; CDR3aa: CASRPEGGGNQPQHF; CDR3nt: TGTGCCAGCAGACCTGAAGGGGGTGGCAATCAGCCCCAGCATTTT
abundance: .; j_gene: TRBJ1-6; d_gene: .; v_gene: TRBV5-1; CDR3aa: CASSPEGLHSPLHF; CDR3nt: TGCGCCAGCAGCCCGGAGGGTTTGCATTCACCCCTCCACTTT
abundance: .; j_gene: TRBJ1-5; d_gene: TRBD1; v_gene: TRBV6-5; CDR3aa: CASSGDSSNQPQHF; CDR3nt: TGTGCCAGCAGTGGGGACAGTAGCAATCAGCCCCAGCATTTT
abundance: .; j_gene: TRBJ1-4; d_gene: .; v_gene: TRBV14; CDR3aa: CASSQFFSTNEKLFF; CDR3nt: TGTGCCAGCAGCCAATTTTTCTCGACTAATGAAAAACTGTTTTTT
abundance: .; j_gene: TRBJ1-3; d_gene: .; v_gene: TRBV6-5; CDR3aa: CASRRPTGDTIYF; CDR3nt: TGTGCCAGCAGACGGCCCACTGGGGACACCATATATTTT
abundance: .; j_gene: TRBJ2-3; d_gene: .; v_gene: TRBV5-6; CDR3aa: CASSLKFGSGLTDTQYF; CDR3nt: TGTGCCAGCAGCTTGAAGTTTGGTTCAGGCCTCACAGATACGCAGTATTTT
abundance: .; j_gene: TRBJ1-2; d_gene: TRBD1; v_gene: TRBV6-1; CDR3aa: CASSASGTARYTF; CDR3nt: TGTGCCAGCAGTGCCTCAGGGACAGCCCGCTACACCTTC
abundance: .; j_gene: TRBJ2-3; d_gene: .; v_gene: TRBV19; CDR3aa: CASRIGGTDTQYF; CDR3nt: TGTGCCAGTAGAATAGGGGGAACAGATACGCAGTATTTT
abundance: .; j_gene: TRBJ1-5; d_gene: TRBD1; v_gene: TRBV19; CDR3aa: CASSKTGGNQPQHF; CDR3nt: TGTGCCAGTAGTAAAACAGGGGGCAATCAGCCCCAGCATTTT
abundance: few; j_gene: TRBJ1-3; d_gene: TRBD1; v_gene: TRBV28; CDR3aa: CASNQGAFGNTIYF; CDR3nt: TGTGCCAGCAACCAGGGGGCTTTTGGAAACACCATATATTTT
abundance: few; j_gene: TRBJ1-4; d_gene: TRBD1; v_gene: TRBV25-1; CDR3aa: CASSGKDRENEKLFF; CDR3nt: TGTGCCAGCAGTGGCAAGGACAGGGAGAATGAAAAACTGTTTTTT
abundance: .; j_gene: TRBJ2-5; d_gene: .; v_gene: TRBV7-8; CDR3aa: CASIRGTPQETQYF; CDR3nt: TGTGCCAGCATCCGTGGGACTCCACAAGAGACCCAGTACTTC
abundance: .; j_gene: TRBJ2-7; d_gene: TRBD2; v_gene: TRBV5-4; CDR3aa: CASSQDRAGGLYEQYF; CDR3nt: TGCGCCAGCAGCCAAGACCGAGCGGGAGGTCTCTACGAGCAGTACTTC
abundance: .; j_gene: TRBJ2-1; d_gene: TRBD2; v_gene: TRBV30; CDR3aa: CAWSPQNPGLAGVGHYNEQFF; CDR3nt: TGTGCCTGGAGTCCTCAGAACCCGGGACTAGCGGGAGTGGGGCACTACAATGAGCAGTTCTTC
abundance: medium-sized; j_gene: TRBJ1-4; d_gene: .; v_gene: TRBV4-3; CDR3aa: CASSQDWGILRSNEKLFF; CDR3nt: TGCGCCAGCAGCCAAGATTGGGGAATTTTGAGATCTAATGAAAAACTGTTTTTT
abundance: .; j_gene: TRBJ1-4; d_gene: .; v_gene: TRBV21-1; CDR3aa: CASSKKGGGGSTLNEKLFF; CDR3nt: TGTGCCAGCAGCAAAAAAGGGGGGGGAGGCAGTACCCTTAATGAAAAACTGTTTTTT
abundance: few; j_gene: TRBJ1-2; d_gene: .; v_gene: TRBV19; CDR3aa: CASSIASAEYYGYTF; CDR3nt: TGTGCCAGTAGTATCGCGAGTGCGGAGTACTATGGCTACACCTTC
abundance: few; j_gene: TRBJ1-5; d_gene: .; v_gene: TRBV27; CDR3aa: CASSLSGQNNQPQHF; CDR3nt: TGTGCCAGCAGTTTATCGGGCCAGAATAATCAGCCCCAGCATTTT
abundance: .; j_gene: TRBJ1-2; d_gene: TRBD1; v_gene: TRBV13; CDR3aa: CASSPEGTGGDYGYTF; CDR3nt: TGTGCCAGCAGCCCAGAAGGGACAGGGGGCGACTATGGCTACACCTTC
abundance: once; j_gene: TRBJ2-7; d_gene: .; v_gene: TRBV14; CDR3aa: CASSQVIGSGQYF; CDR3nt: TGTGCCAGCAGCCAAGTAATCGGCTCGGGGCAGTACTTC
abundance: .; j_gene: TRBJ2-3; d_gene: .; v_gene: TRBV21-1; CDR3aa: CASSKALVAVEGTDTQYF; CDR3nt: TGTGCCAGCAGCAAAGCTTTAGTGGCAGTAGAAGGCACAGATACGCAGTATTTT
abundance: .; j_gene: TRBJ2-5; d_gene: .; v_gene: TRBV6-6; CDR3aa: CASRYSGETQYF; CDR3nt: TGTGCCAGCAGGTACTCAGGGGAGACCCAGTACTTC
abundance: once; j_gene: TRBJ1-1; d_gene: TRBD1; v_gene: TRBV2; CDR3aa: CASRRGGQNTEAFF; CDR3nt: TGTGCCAGCAGAAGAGGGGGCCAGAACACTGAAGCTTTCTTT
abundance: .; j_gene: TRBJ2-2; d_gene: .; v_gene: TRBV11-2; CDR3aa: CASSLKGINTGELFF; CDR3nt: TGTGCCAGCAGCTTAAAGGGGATAAACACCGGGGAGCTGTTTTTT
abundance: .; j_gene: TRBJ1-5; d_gene: .; v_gene: TRBV28; CDR3aa: CASSLLSERPQHF; CDR3nt: TGTGCCAGCAGTTTACTGTCCGAGAGGCCCCAGCATTTT
abundance: few; j_gene: TRBJ2-2; d_gene: .; v_gene: TRBV9; CDR3aa: CASSVVSALNTGELFF; CDR3nt: TGTGCCAGCAGCGTAGTTTCAGCCTTGAACACCGGGGAGCTGTTTTTT
abundance: .; j_gene: TRBJ2-3; d_gene: .; v_gene: TRBV7-2; CDR3aa: CASSLAFQPTDTQYF; CDR3nt: TGTGCCAGCAGCTTAGCCTTTCAGCCCACAGATACGCAGTATTTT
abundance: .; j_gene: TRBJ1-1; d_gene: .; v_gene: TRBV11-3; CDR3aa: CASSLAWNTEAFF; CDR3nt: TGTGCCAGCAGCTTAGCGTGGAACACTGAAGCTTTCTTT